This T cell receptor beta chain was identified in a study of control samples from healthy donors and cancer patients. V was trimmed by 0 bases and J by 3 bases, leaving 9 bases between them. The CDR3 totals 15 residues. CDR1 is LNHNV and CDR2 is YYDKDF in the germline V gene (reference sequence). In this sample, this clone turned up once. Assay used: immunoSEQ multiplex PCR; TCRdb lists only in-frame clones, some missing. The sample has tens of thousands of clones; approximately 89% are singletons. Sequenced sample: PBMCs. The chain recombines TRBV15 with TRBJ2-1; TRBD2 might be the D (5 bases). This sequence was found in a man aged 55 to 70 with colorectal cancer. CDR3 nucleotide sequence: TGTGCCACCAGCAGAGATATTGGGAGCTACAATGAGCAGTTCTTC. Encoded protein: CATSRDIGSYNEQFF.